This TCR beta chain is drawn from a study of shared clonotypes between healthy human individuals. Points from the study as a whole: Among non-shared clonotypes, generation probabilities were lower than among those shared by all four donors. Naive CD4 clonotypes overlapped across a few donors at approximately 5.5%.

With respect to this clone: Its antigen is undetermined.

Per the original methods: ImmunoSEQ sequences covered only the junction and lacked quality scores; filtering therefore differed. TCRdb keeps only in-frame clones here, not all; method: immunoSEQ multiplex PCR. The DNA was the basis for D and trimming; V, J and clone size are from that table. The sample holds 2 million to 2.5 million clones, approximately 96% seen once. From germline, CDR1 is SGHNT and CDR2 YYREEE (reference sequence). CDR3 length: 15 amino acids. V was pared by 3 bases and J by 3 bases, with 7 bases of the junction left unmatched. Sequenced input: naive CD4+ T cells sorted from blood. As for subset: CD45RA+ positively selected. J is TRBJ2-7 and V is TRBV5-4, with 9 bases that match TRBD1. This sequence originates from a young man in good health. The CDR3 DNA reads TGTGCCAGCAGCTGGGACAGGGTAGCTGGCTACGAGCAGTACTTC. Its protein is CASSWDRVAGYEQYF.